This TCR beta chain came from a study of T cells in localized non-small cell lung cancer. This clone showed up just a few times. The CDR3 consists of 17 residues. Germline CDR1 reads SGHDN; CDR2 reads FVKESK. Between the trimmed V and J ends, which lost 5 bases and 0 bases, there was a span of 17 bases. Some clones are missing from TCRdb's copy, which holds only in-frame ones; the method was immunoSEQ multiplex PCR. This table holds some 11,000 clones, around 30% found once. The specimen comprised lung tumor tissue, sampled before any cancer treatment. The chain combines TRBV14 with TRBJ2-4; D is uncertain. The receptor was derived from a man aged 35-69 years with stage I lung adenocarcinoma. The CDR3 sequence is CASSERENNPAKNIQYF. The CDR3 DNA reads as TGTGCCAGCAGCGAACGAGAAAATAACCCAGCCAAAAACATTCAGTACTTC. The full variable domain, its missing parts supplied by reference TRBV14 and TRBJ2-4, is EAGVTQFPSHSVIEKGQTVTLRCDPISGHDNLYWYRRVMGKEIKFLLHFVKESKQDESGMPNNRFLAERTGGTYSTLKVQPAELEDSGVYFCASSERENNPAKNIQYFGAGTRLSVL.